Listed below are T cell receptor beta chains from one sample, sequenced in a study of T cells in lung cancer brain metastases. Sequenced by immunoSEQ multiplex PCR; TCRdb stores in-frame clones only, minus some. The sample includes a few thousand clones, around 90% of them seen just once. Material: tumor tissue from a brain metastasis. Receptor source: a man between 65 and 79 years old with non-small cell lung cancer that had spread to the brain. Both conserved end residues are part of each CDR3. Fields, in order: J gene, D gene, V gene, clone size, CDR3 DNA, CDR3 protein. D genes are given only for firm matches. Size tells how often a clone was seen (once, few, many) or the class of an expanded clone, and some rows leave it out.

J gene: TRBJ2-3; D gene: NA; V gene: TRBV7-2; clone size: NA; CDR3 DNA: TGTGCCAGCAGCCGGGGGGATACGCAGTATTTT; CDR3 protein: CASSRGDTQYF
J gene: TRBJ2-1; D gene: TRBD2; V gene: TRBV7-3; clone size: NA; CDR3 DNA: TGTGCCAGCTCCCCCCTAGCGGGGCCTGGCAATGAGCAGTTCTTC; CDR3 protein: CASSPLAGPGNEQFF
J gene: TRBJ2-3; D gene: TRBD2; V gene: TRBV7-3; clone size: few; CDR3 DNA: TGTGCCAGCACCCCCCTAGCGGGGAGCACAGATACGCAGTATTTT; CDR3 protein: CASTPLAGSTDTQYF
J gene: TRBJ2-3; D gene: NA; V gene: TRBV9; clone size: NA; CDR3 DNA: TGTGCCAGCAGCGTAGCACACCCAAGAGGAGATACGCAGTATTTT; CDR3 protein: CASSVAHPRGDTQYF
J gene: TRBJ2-3; D gene: TRBD2; V gene: TRBV5-1; clone size: NA; CDR3 DNA: TGCGCCAGCAGCCCCGGGACTAGCGGGGGCACAGATACGCAGTATTTT; CDR3 protein: CASSPGTSGGTDTQYF
J gene: TRBJ1-1; D gene: NA; V gene: TRBV30; clone size: NA; CDR3 DNA: TGTGCCTGGTACCCCGCGGGGGGGCCTGAAGCTTTCTTT; CDR3 protein: CAWYPAGGPEAFF
J gene: TRBJ2-7; D gene: NA; V gene: TRBV7-9; clone size: NA; CDR3 DNA: TGTGCCAGCAGCCCGCAAGTCGGGTCCTACGAGCAGTACTTC; CDR3 protein: CASSPQVGSYEQYF
J gene: TRBJ2-1; D gene: NA; V gene: TRBV7-2; clone size: NA; CDR3 DNA: TGTGCCAGCCGGAGGATCGTCCTGTACAATGAGCAGTTCTTC; CDR3 protein: CASRRIVLYNEQFF
J gene: TRBJ1-1; D gene: NA; V gene: TRBV5-1; clone size: NA; CDR3 DNA: TGTGCCAGCAGCTTGACAGTGAACACTGAAGCTTTCTTT; CDR3 protein: CASSLTVNTEAFF
J gene: TRBJ1-1; D gene: NA; V gene: TRBV2; clone size: NA; CDR3 DNA: TGTGCCAGCAGTCAGGGAACCACCTTTGTCGCTGAAGCTTTCTTT; CDR3 protein: CASSQGTTFVAEAFF
J gene: TRBJ2-7; D gene: NA; V gene: TRBV10-3; clone size: NA; CDR3 DNA: TGTGCCATCAGTGATAGGGGCAGTCCCTACGAGCAGTACTTC; CDR3 protein: CAISDRGSPYEQYF
J gene: TRBJ1-6; D gene: TRBD1; V gene: TRBV7-9; clone size: NA; CDR3 DNA: TGTGCCAGCAGCCAAAGGACAGGTTCACCCCTCCACTTT; CDR3 protein: CASSQRTGSPLHF
J gene: TRBJ2-2; D gene: NA; V gene: TRBV5-1; clone size: NA; CDR3 DNA: TGCGCCAGCAGCTCGGGACAACCTACCCGAAGCACCGGGGAGCTGTTTTTT; CDR3 protein: CASSSGQPTRSTGELFF
J gene: TRBJ2-3; D gene: NA; V gene: TRBV6-4; clone size: NA; CDR3 DNA: TGTGCCAGCAGTGATACCCTTGCAGATACGCAGTATTTT; CDR3 protein: CASSDTLADTQYF
J gene: TRBJ2-5; D gene: NA; V gene: TRBV19; clone size: NA; CDR3 DNA: TGTGCCAGTAGTGTCCGAAACAGACAAGAGACCCAGTACTTC; CDR3 protein: CASSVRNRQETQYF
J gene: TRBJ2-2; D gene: NA; V gene: TRBV19; clone size: NA; CDR3 DNA: TGTGCCAGCCGCTACGGGGGAGCCCCGAACACCGGGGAGCTGTTTTTT; CDR3 protein: CASRYGGAPNTGELFF
J gene: TRBJ2-1; D gene: NA; V gene: TRBV14; clone size: NA; CDR3 DNA: TGTGCCAGCAGCCTTGTGAATGAGCAGTTCTTC; CDR3 protein: CASSLVNEQFF
J gene: TRBJ2-1; D gene: NA; V gene: TRBV27; clone size: NA; CDR3 DNA: TGTGCCAGCTCCCGCGCCCAATCGGAGCAGTTCTTC; CDR3 protein: CASSRAQSEQFF
J gene: TRBJ2-5; D gene: TRBD2; V gene: TRBV9; clone size: NA; CDR3 DNA: TGTGCCAGCAGCGAGGGACTAGCGGGGGGGGAGTACCAAGAGACCCAGTACTTC; CDR3 protein: CASSEGLAGGEYQETQYF
J gene: TRBJ1-5; D gene: NA; V gene: TRBV7-8; clone size: NA; CDR3 DNA: TGTGCCAGCAGCATCTGGACAGTATATAGCAATCAGCCCCAGCATTTT; CDR3 protein: CASSIWTVYSNQPQHF
J gene: TRBJ2-1; D gene: NA; V gene: TRBV12-5; clone size: few; CDR3 DNA: TGTGCTAGTGGTTCCCAGTACAATGAGCAGTTCTTC; CDR3 protein: CASGSQYNEQFF
J gene: TRBJ2-3; D gene: TRBD2; V gene: TRBV7-3; clone size: NA; CDR3 DNA: TGTGCCAGCAGCCTGGGGACTAGCGGGAGATACACAGATACGCAGTATTTT; CDR3 protein: CASSLGTSGRYTDTQYF
J gene: TRBJ2-6; D gene: NA; V gene: TRBV18; clone size: NA; CDR3 DNA: TGTGCCAGCTCACCAAATCGGGCCGCGAGCTCTGGGGCCAACGTCCTGACTTTC; CDR3 protein: CASSPNRAASSGANVLTF
J gene: TRBJ1-2; D gene: NA; V gene: TRBV29-1; clone size: once; CDR3 DNA: TGCAGCGTTAAAACAGGAATCTATGGCTACACCTTC; CDR3 protein: CSVKTGIYGYTF
J gene: TRBJ2-7; D gene: NA; V gene: TRBV18; clone size: NA; CDR3 DNA: TGTGCCAGCTCACCGGACCCCTACGAGCAGTACTTC; CDR3 protein: CASSPDPYEQYF
J gene: TRBJ2-7; D gene: TRBD1; V gene: TRBV25-1; clone size: few; CDR3 DNA: TGTGCCAGCAGTGAGGGGGTTGGGACAGGGGGACCCTCCTACGAGCAGTACTTC; CDR3 protein: CASSEGVGTGGPSYEQYF
J gene: TRBJ1-4; D gene: NA; V gene: TRBV2; clone size: NA; CDR3 DNA: TGTGCCAGCAGTGAAGGCAGGGGTGCGGAAAAACTGTTTTTT; CDR3 protein: CASSEGRGAEKLFF
J gene: TRBJ2-3; D gene: TRBD1; V gene: TRBV19; clone size: NA; CDR3 DNA: TGTGCCAGTAGTCCGGGACAGTTCAATCAGCCCCAGTATTTT; CDR3 protein: CASSPGQFNQPQYF
J gene: TRBJ2-3; D gene: NA; V gene: TRBV29-1; clone size: once; CDR3 DNA: TGCAGCGCCCACCGGGCTAGCACAGATACGCAGTATTTT; CDR3 protein: CSAHRASTDTQYF
J gene: TRBJ1-5; D gene: NA; V gene: TRBV13; clone size: NA; CDR3 DNA: TGTGCCAGACGAGGTCTCCTGGGGCCCCAGCATTTT; CDR3 protein: CARRGLLGPQHF
J gene: TRBJ2-7; D gene: TRBD2; V gene: TRBV6-6; clone size: NA; CDR3 DNA: TGTGCCAGCTCCCGGGGGGGTGGAGAGCAGTACTTC; CDR3 protein: CASSRGGGEQYF
J gene: TRBJ2-2; D gene: TRBD1; V gene: TRBV7-2; clone size: NA; CDR3 DNA: TGTGCCAGCAGCCTCCTTGGGACAGGGGGCGTCGGGGAGCTGTTTTTT; CDR3 protein: CASSLLGTGGVGELFF
J gene: TRBJ2-3; D gene: NA; V gene: TRBV6-5; clone size: NA; CDR3 DNA: TGTGCCAGTGCCCGAAGTGCAGATACGCAGTATTTT; CDR3 protein: CASARSADTQYF
J gene: TRBJ1-2; D gene: NA; V gene: TRBV5-6; clone size: once; CDR3 DNA: TGTGCCAGCAGCCGAGAAGGCTATGGCTACACCTTC; CDR3 protein: CASSREGYGYTF
J gene: TRBJ2-2; D gene: NA; V gene: TRBV11-2; clone size: NA; CDR3 DNA: TGTGCCACCTGTCTAGCGCCCACCCCGTTTAACACCGGGGAGCTGTTTTTT; CDR3 protein: CATCLAPTPFNTGELFF
J gene: TRBJ2-7; D gene: NA; V gene: TRBV18; clone size: NA; CDR3 DNA: TGTGCCAGCTCACCAAGTCCAGCGGAAGGGGCAGGGATCGAGCAGTACTTC; CDR3 protein: CASSPSPAEGAGIEQYF
J gene: TRBJ1-5; D gene: NA; V gene: TRBV28; clone size: NA; CDR3 DNA: TGTGCCAGCACTGGCCTCGGGGATCAGCCCCAGCATTTT; CDR3 protein: CASTGLGDQPQHF
J gene: TRBJ2-1; D gene: TRBD2; V gene: TRBV7-2; clone size: NA; CDR3 DNA: TGTGCCAGCAGCAGATGGACTAGCGGGAGATGGGATGAGCAGTTCTTC; CDR3 protein: CASSRWTSGRWDEQFF
J gene: TRBJ1-1; D gene: NA; V gene: TRBV7-9; clone size: NA; CDR3 DNA: TGTGCCAGCAGCTTAGATTTGAACACTGAAGCTTTCTTT; CDR3 protein: CASSLDLNTEAFF
J gene: TRBJ2-3; D gene: TRBD2; V gene: TRBV6-1; clone size: NA; CDR3 DNA: TGTGCCAGCAGTGAAACTAGCGGGGGGGGCCGGGATACGCAGTATTTT; CDR3 protein: CASSETSGGGRDTQYF
J gene: TRBJ2-7; D gene: NA; V gene: TRBV18; clone size: NA; CDR3 DNA: TGTGCCAGCTCACCACTATCCTCCAACGAGCAGTACTTC; CDR3 protein: CASSPLSSNEQYF
J gene: TRBJ2-5; D gene: TRBD2; V gene: TRBV4-3; clone size: NA; CDR3 DNA: TGCGCCAGCAGCCAAGCCTACGAGGCGGGGGGGCAAGGGACCCAGTACTTC; CDR3 protein: CASSQAYEAGGQGTQYF
J gene: TRBJ2-6; D gene: NA; V gene: TRBV6-5; clone size: NA; CDR3 DNA: TGTGCCAGCACCCGAGGACCGACTGGGGCCAACGTCCTGACTTTC; CDR3 protein: CASTRGPTGANVLTF
J gene: TRBJ1-1; D gene: NA; V gene: TRBV2; clone size: NA; CDR3 DNA: TGTGCCAGTTCAACTTATGTCGGGGCTGAAGCTTTCTTT; CDR3 protein: CASSTYVGAEAFF
J gene: TRBJ2-1; D gene: NA; V gene: TRBV9; clone size: NA; CDR3 DNA: TGTGCCAACCCACGAGGGGGGGGCAGGAATGAGCAGTTCTTC; CDR3 protein: CANPRGGGRNEQFF
J gene: TRBJ1-2; D gene: TRBD1; V gene: TRBV7-9; clone size: NA; CDR3 DNA: TGTGCCAGCAGCGCCGGGACAGGGGGCGCGTCTGGCTACACCTTC; CDR3 protein: CASSAGTGGASGYTF
J gene: TRBJ1-3; D gene: TRBD1; V gene: TRBV5-1; clone size: NA; CDR3 DNA: TGCGCCAGCAGCTTAACACAGGGGATCTCTGGAAACACCATATATTTT; CDR3 protein: CASSLTQGISGNTIYF
J gene: TRBJ1-1; D gene: NA; V gene: TRBV7-9; clone size: once; CDR3 DNA: TGTGCCAGCAGCTTAGCGAAACAGGTGAACACTGAAGCTTTCTTT; CDR3 protein: CASSLAKQVNTEAFF